Listed below are T cell receptor beta chains from one sample, sequenced in a study of blood T cell repertoires in COVID-19. The data were produced by immunoSEQ multiplex PCR, yet TCRdb's version contains in-frame clones alone and is incomplete. The table has over 85,000 clones, roughly 85% seen once. The sequenced sample consisted of peripheral blood. These TCRs come from a man older than 75 with acute or convalescent COVID-19. CDR3s include the opening cysteine and the closing phenylalanine or tryptophan. A D gene is named only where the DNA matches it firmly. Some rows mark clone size as missing; the rest say once, few, many or name a class of expanded clone.

CDR3 protein,CDR3 DNA,V gene,clone size,CDR3 length,D gene,J gene
CASSEARGWKNGYTF,TGTGCCAGCAGTGAAGCTAGGGGATGGAAGAATGGCTACACCTTC,TRBV6-1,.,15,.,TRBJ1-2
CASSLGSSNTEAFF,TGTGCCAGCAGTTTGGGCTCCTCGAACACTGAAGCTTTCTTT,TRBV28,.,14,.,TRBJ1-1
CASSPQGASTEAFF,TGTGCCAGCAGCCCCCAGGGGGCGAGCACTGAAGCTTTCTTT,TRBV7-3,.,14,TRBD1,TRBJ1-1
CASSLGTGSGSNQPQHF,TGCGCCAGCAGCTTGGGCACAGGGAGTGGCAGCAATCAGCCCCAGCATTTT,TRBV5-1,.,17,.,TRBJ1-5
CASSFSSSTEAFF,TGTGCCAGCAGCTTTTCGAGTAGCACTGAAGCTTTCTTT,TRBV5-6,.,13,.,TRBJ1-1
CASSGLGVETQYF,TGCGCCAGCAGTGGTTTAGGGGTAGAGACCCAGTACTTC,TRBV10-2,.,13,.,TRBJ2-5
CASSSSGTSGNNEQFF,TGTGCCAGCAGCTCCTCCGGGACTAGCGGGAACAATGAGCAGTTCTTC,TRBV11-3,.,16,TRBD2,TRBJ2-1
CASSLALGRDSPLHF,TGTGCCAGCAGCTTAGCGCTGGGCAGGGATTCACCCCTCCACTTT,TRBV7-2,.,15,.,TRBJ1-6
CASQTGEGQPQHF,TGTGCCAGCCAAACGGGAGAGGGTCAGCCCCAGCATTTT,TRBV12-3/TRBV12-4,.,13,.,TRBJ1-5
CASIGGRQFDF,TGTGCCAGCATCGGGGGACGGCAGTTTGACTTC,TRBV28,.,11,.,TRBJ2-5
CASRGDSGINEKLFF,TGTGCCAGCAGGGGGGACTCAGGGATTAATGAAAAACTGTTTTTT,TRBV7-2,.,15,.,TRBJ1-4
CASSADGGGSGELFF,TGTGCCAGCTCCGCCGACGGGGGAGGGAGCGGGGAGCTGTTTTTT,TRBV28,.,15,TRBD2,TRBJ2-2
CASSLGGVQPQHF,TGTGCCAGCAGTTTAGGAGGGGTACAGCCCCAGCATTTT,TRBV28,few,13,.,TRBJ1-5
CASSMLAASNQPQHF,TGTGCCAGTAGTATGTTAGCGGCTAGCAATCAGCCCCAGCATTTT,TRBV19,.,15,.,TRBJ1-5
CASSFSGQGNSPLHF,TGTGCCAGCAGCTTCTCCGGACAGGGTAATTCACCCCTCCACTTT,TRBV7-9,few,15,TRBD1,TRBJ1-6
CASSTETDREQFF,TGTGCCAGCAGCACAGAGACAGATAGAGAGCAGTTCTTC,TRBV3-1/TRBV3-2,.,13,.,TRBJ2-1
CASSSLAGGPYGQYF,TGCGCCAGCAGCTCTCTAGCGGGAGGGCCCTACGGGCAGTACTTC,TRBV5-1,.,15,TRBD2,TRBJ2-7
CASSQERGTNYGYTF,TGCGCCAGCAGCCAAGAACGGGGGACTAACTATGGCTACACCTTC,TRBV4-1,.,15,.,TRBJ1-2
CAWSPLHEQFF,TGTGCCTGGAGTCCCCTCCATGAGCAGTTCTTC,TRBV30,.,11,.,TRBJ2-1
CASSLYGILRDEQFF,TGTGCCAGCAGCCTCTACGGGATTTTGAGGGATGAGCAGTTCTTC,TRBV4-2,.,15,.,TRBJ2-1
CASSYDKLAKNIQYF,TGTGCCAGCAGTTACGACAAACTAGCCAAAAACATTCAGTACTTC,TRBV6-5,.,15,.,TRBJ2-4
CASSALGSYNSPLHF,TGTGCCAGCAGCGCCCTAGGCTCCTATAATTCACCCCTCCACTTT,TRBV9,.,15,.,TRBJ1-6
CASSPRSGDPYEQYF,TGTGCCAGCTCACCACGGTCAGGGGATCCCTACGAGCAGTACTTC,TRBV18,few,15,.,TRBJ2-7
CASSRDRGPGNTIYF,TGTGCCAGCAGCCGAGACCGCGGGCCTGGAAACACCATATATTTT,TRBV7-6,.,15,.,TRBJ1-3
CASSQQDRGQYEQYF,TGTGCCAGCAGCCAACAAGACAGGGGGCAATACGAGCAGTACTTC,TRBV6-6,.,15,TRBD1,TRBJ2-7
CASKGSGRNSPLHF,TGTGCCAGCAAGGGTTCAGGGCGTAATTCACCCCTCCACTTT,TRBV5-6,.,14,.,TRBJ1-6
CASSPPLINYGYTF,TGTGCCAGCTCACCACCCCTTATTAACTATGGCTACACCTTC,TRBV18,.,14,.,TRBJ1-2
CASSLDGTGLYEQYF,TGCGCCAGCAGCTTGGACGGGACAGGGTTGTACGAGCAGTACTTC,TRBV5-1,.,15,TRBD1,TRBJ2-7
CASSLLRGDYTF,TGTGCCAGCAGCTTACTTCGAGGTGACTACACCTTC,TRBV13,.,12,.,TRBJ1-2
CATSEPGQGAGGYTF,TGTGCCACCAGTGAGCCCGGACAGGGGGCAGGGGGCTACACCTTC,TRBV24-1,.,15,TRBD1,TRBJ1-2
CASNPDGSSYEQYF,TGTGCCAGTAATCCGGACGGGAGCTCCTACGAGCAGTACTTC,TRBV19,.,14,.,TRBJ2-7
CASSSHSGRGETQYF,TGTGCCAGCAGTTCACATAGCGGGAGAGGTGAGACCCAGTACTTC,TRBV28,.,15,TRBD2,TRBJ2-5
CASSLAFGSSTDTQYF,TGTGCCAGCAGCTTAGCGTTCGGGTCTAGCACAGATACGCAGTATTTT,TRBV7-8,.,16,.,TRBJ2-3
CATSRDTRLLSSYNEQFF,TGTGCCACCAGCAGAGATACGAGACTTCTGAGCTCCTACAATGAGCAGTTCTTC,TRBV15,.,18,.,TRBJ2-1
CASKLAGGPTTTNEQFF,TGCGCCAGCAAACTAGCGGGGGGTCCGACCACGACCAATGAGCAGTTCTTC,TRBV5-1,.,17,TRBD2,TRBJ2-1
CASSLYGQGLETQYF,TGTGCCAGCAGTTTATATGGACAGGGGTTAGAGACCCAGTACTTC,TRBV28,.,15,TRBD1,TRBJ2-5
CASSPSNTIYF,TGTGCCAGCTCACCCTCGAACACCATATATTTT,TRBV18,.,11,.,TRBJ1-3
CSASDAGSSYNSPLHF,TGCAGTGCTAGTGACGCGGGGTCCTCCTATAATTCACCCCTCCACTTT,TRBV20-1,few,16,.,TRBJ1-6
CASSPYRAANEKLFF,TGTGCCAGCAGCCCCTACAGGGCCGCTAATGAAAAACTGTTTTTT,TRBV7-2,.,15,.,TRBJ1-4
CASSRDRGNNQPQHF,TGTGCCAGCAGTCGGGACAGGGGGAACAATCAGCCCCAGCATTTT,TRBV6-6,.,15,TRBD1,TRBJ1-5
CASSLSWYAGNTIYF,TGTGCCAGCAGCCTAAGCTGGTACGCAGGAAACACCATATATTTT,TRBV27,once,15,.,TRBJ1-3
CASSAGQGLSSTDTQYF,TGTGCCAGTAGTGCCGGACAGGGCCTCTCTAGCACAGATACGCAGTATTTT,TRBV19,.,17,TRBD1,TRBJ2-3
CASSLDGGGSTNGYTF,TGTGCCAGCAGCTTAGATGGGGGGGGCAGTACGAATGGCTACACCTTC,TRBV7-6,.,16,.,TRBJ1-2
CASSQGQMNTEAFF,TGTGCCAGCAGCCAGGGACAGATGAACACTGAAGCTTTCTTT,TRBV5-4,.,14,TRBD1,TRBJ1-1
CASSVTQTGTEQYF,TGTGCCAGCAGCGTTACTCAGACAGGGACGGAGCAGTACTTC,TRBV9,once,14,TRBD1,TRBJ2-7
CASSWRGTDTQYF,TGTGCCAGCAGCTGGCGCGGGACAGATACGCAGTATTTT,TRBV5-4,.,13,.,TRBJ2-3
CASSLGTGGPYEQYF,TGTGCCAGCAGCTTGGGGACAGGGGGCCCCTACGAGCAGTACTTC,TRBV5-6,.,15,TRBD1,TRBJ2-7
CASRRQGRVGEKLFF,TGTGCCAGCAGAAGACAGGGGAGGGTCGGTGAAAAACTGTTTTTT,TRBV6-5,.,15,TRBD1,TRBJ1-4
CASTPGDRPNEQYF,TGTGCCAGCACCCCGGGGGACAGGCCCAACGAGCAGTACTTC,TRBV11-2,.,14,TRBD1,TRBJ2-7
CASSLAPAGYGYTF,TGTGCCAGCAGCTTAGCGCCCGCGGGTTATGGCTACACCTTC,TRBV11-2,.,14,.,TRBJ1-2
CASSGTGGNQPQHF,TGTGCCAGCAGCGGGACAGGGGGGAATCAGCCCCAGCATTTT,TRBV9,.,14,TRBD1,TRBJ1-5
CATSPGQGRTDTQYF,TGTGCCACCAGCCCGGGACAGGGACGCACAGATACGCAGTATTTT,TRBV15,.,15,TRBD1,TRBJ2-3
CASSVTGEAVQPQHF,TGTGCCAGCAGTGTGACAGGGGAAGCAGTTCAGCCCCAGCATTTT,TRBV2,.,15,TRBD1,TRBJ1-5
CASSQGTALYGYTF,TGTGCCAGCAGCCAAGGGACAGCCCTATATGGCTACACCTTC,TRBV5-6,once,14,TRBD1,TRBJ1-2
CATSRLDQETQYF,TGTGCCACCAGTAGATTAGATCAAGAGACCCAGTACTTC,TRBV24-1,.,13,.,TRBJ2-5